The 19 T cell receptor beta chains in this list originate from one sample, sequenced in a study of regulatory T cells in long-lasting Graves disease. Documented time point: newly diagnosed GD, antithyroid drugs for less than 3 months. The TCR library was made from RNA extracted from PBMCs. Relying on iRepertoire HTBI primers and Arm-PCR of CDR3 regions, the team built TCR beta libraries. TCRdb passed the multiplex PCR reads through MiXCR, listing each CDR3 protein once. The sample has a few hundred thousand distinct CDR3 sequences; 12% to 15% are singletons. These records were also assigned to another study, of T cells in Graves' hyperthyroidism and ophthalmopathy.

Sequenced here: peripheral blood mononuclear cells (PBMCs), sampled at new diagnosis, from a patient treated with antithyroid drugs. The receptors originated from a woman aged 50 to 65 with Graves disease.

This clonotype has a handful of counts. The rearrangement links TRBV14 to TRBJ2-7, with 10 bases aligning to TRBD1. This CDR3 has 17 residues. Germline values: CDR1 SGHDN, CDR2 FVKESK. V trimming: 1 base; J trimming: 3 bases; junction bases outside the gene matches: 9. This CDR3 is CASSQGPGQGYDYEQYF. CDR3 in DNA: TGTGCCAGCAGCCAAGGGCCGGGACAGGGGTACGACTACGAGCAGTACTTC. Full variable domain (rest looked up from reference TRBV14 and TRBJ2-7): EAGVTQFPSHSVIEKGQTVTLRCDPISGHDNLYWYRRVMGKEIKFLLHFVKESKQDESGMPNNRFLAERTGGTYSTLKVQPAELEDSGVYFCASSQGPGQGYDYEQYFGPGTRLTVT.

This clonotype was counted ten times or more. V gene TRBV28 combines with J gene TRBJ2-7; TRBD2 matches at 14 bases. Germline V gene sequence: CDR1 MDHEN, CDR2 SYDVKM. The CDR3 loop spans 18 amino acids. V lost 2 bases, J lost 3 bases, and 9 bases stayed unmatched. The CDR3: CASSLRGGLAGVGYEQYF. CDR3 nucleotides: TGTGCCAGCAGTTTAAGGGGGGGACTAGCGGGAGTAGGCTACGAGCAGTACTTC.

The table lists this clonotype with many counts. This chain joins TRBV3-1 and TRBJ1-1; D remains unclear. CDR1 is LGHDT, CDR2 YNNKEL, per germline (reference sequence). This CDR3 is built from 16 residues. The V gene lost 1 base and the J gene lost 0 bases, with 12 bases spanning the gap. CDR3 loop: CASSQVSGVLNTEAFF. The CDR3, as DNA: TGTGCCAGCAGCCAAGTAAGCGGGGTTTTGAACACTGAAGCTTTCTTT. Full variable domain (rest looked up from reference TRBV3-1 and TRBJ1-1): DTAVSQTPKYLVTQMGNDKSIKCEQNLGHDTMYWYKQDSKKFLKIMFSYNNKELIINETVPNRFSPKSPDKAHLNLHINSLELGDSAVYFCASSQVSGVLNTEAFFGQGTRLTVV.

A remark on this clonotype: One end of the junction does not line up with germline, which may come from a read error. The rearrangement uses TRBV3-1 and TRBJ2-7; 11 bases are shared with TRBD1. The CDR3 is 15 amino acids. Germline values: CDR1 LGHDT, CDR2 YNNKEL (reference sequence). The CDR3 loop reads CASSQRTGGWDEQYF. CDR3 DNA sequence: TGCGCCAGCAGCCAGCGGACAGGGGGCTGGGACGAGCAGTACTTC.

This clonotype was detected many times. The V call is TRBV6-2 or TRBV6-3, the J call TRBJ1-1; D gene ambiguous. Germline CDR1 and CDR2: MNHEY and SVGEGT. Trimming stripped 7 bases from V and 3 bases from J, with 9 bases between. This CDR3 is 12 amino acids long. The CDR3 nucleotides are TGTGCCAGCACCCGCTATTACACTGAAGCTTTCTTT. Its protein is CASTRYYTEAFF.

This clonotype came up many times. The chain carries TRBV20-1 and TRBJ1-5, with a weak D call TRBD1 (6 bases). The germline CDR1 and CDR2 sequences are DFQATT and SNEGSKA (reference sequence). This CDR3 has 13 residues. Between the trimmed V and J ends, which lost 1 base and 6 bases, there was a span of 10 bases. The CDR3 coding sequence is TGCAGTGCTAGAGTGGGGGCTGGTCAGCCCCAGCATTTT. It codes for CSARVGAGQPQHF.

This clonotype has at least ten counts. The V and J genes are TRBV24-1 and TRBJ1-5; no clear D gene. The CDR3 runs 14 residues. In germline, CDR1 is KGHDR, CDR2 SFDVKD. V gave up 4 bases and J gave up 3 bases, with 9 bases separating them. As DNA, the CDR3 is TGTGCCACCAGTGAAGGTCAGTTCAATCAGCCCCAGCATTTT. It encodes CATSEGQFNQPQHF.

This clonotype was detected many times. The chain employs TRBV11-2 and TRBJ2-7; D may correspond to TRBD1 or TRBD2 (5 bases each). The CDR3 loop spans 15 amino acids. V lost 3 bases, J lost 0 bases, and 12 bases lay in between. CDR1 is SGHAT and CDR2 is FQNNGV in the germline V gene. The CDR3 loop reads CASSFLSGTSYEQYF. The CDR3 bases are TGTGCCAGCAGCTTCCTATCGGGGACCTCCTACGAGCAGTACTTC.

This clonotype was seen at least ten times. The chain combines TRBV20-1 with TRBJ2-1; 7 nucleotides line up with TRBD2. J gave up 2 bases and V 5 bases, and 9 bases lay outside the gene matches. This CDR3 region has 15 residues. The germline gives CDR1 DFQATT, CDR2 SNEGSKA (reference sequence). The CDR3 DNA reads as TGCAGTGCTCCCCCTCCTAGCGGAGCCTACAATGAGCAGTTCTTC. Its translation: CSAPPPSGAYNEQFF.

At least ten counts were recorded for this clonotype. This chain joins TRBV2 and TRBJ2-3; 11 positions agree with TRBD2. Trimming at V came to 6 bases and at J to 2 bases, leaving 4 bases not matched to a gene. There are 15 residues in the CDR3. The germline gives CDR1 SNHLY, CDR2 FYNNEI. The chain's CDR3 is CASSRLAGITDTQYF. The CDR3 DNA reads as TGTGCCAGCAGCCGACTAGCGGGAATCACAGATACGCAGTATTTT.

This clonotype was counted many times. The chain has TRBV9 and TRBJ2-2, with D uncertain. The germline V and J ends were trimmed by 0 bases and 5 bases, with 14 bases remaining between them. This CDR3 has 16 residues. Germline V gene sequence: CDR1 SGDLS, CDR2 YYNGEE. The CDR3: CASSVAVSVRTGELFF. The CDR3, as DNA: TGTGCCAGCAGCGTAGCTGTGTCGGTACGGACCGGGGAGCTGTTTTTT.

Many counts were recorded for this clonotype. The gene calls are TRBV6-5 and TRBJ1-5, with 7 positions matching TRBD1. The CDR3 sequence is 15 residues long. CDR1 MNHEY and CDR2 SVGAGI come from the germline V gene. J gave up 7 bases and V 0 bases, and 6 bases lay outside the gene matches. CDR3 nucleotide sequence: TGTGCCAGCAGTTACTCGGCCCAGGGGGGACAGCCCCAGCATTTT. The encoded protein is CASSYSAQGGQPQHF.

In this sample, this clonotype turned up many times. One end of the junction does not line up with germline, which may come from a read error. This chain uses TRBV3-1 with TRBJ2-5, with 11 bases aligning to TRBD2. CDR1 and CDR2 from the germline V gene are LGHDT and YNNKEL (reference sequence). This CDR3 region has 12 residues. The DNA of the CDR3 is TGTGCCAGCAGCCAAGGTCGACTAGCGGGATTCTTC. Translating it yields CASSQGRLAGFF.

Concerning this clonotype itself: A much larger clonotype is one base distant, so this may be a read error. The chain employs TRBV7-9 and TRBJ2-1; 7 positions agree with TRBD1. The junction had 9 bases not matched to a gene; V was cut back by 4 bases and J by 6 bases. CDR1 is SEHNR and CDR2 is FQNEAQ in the germline V gene (reference sequence). The CDR3 runs 15 residues. CDR3 residues: CASSSLQGVGNEQFF. For the CDR3, the DNA is TGTGCCAGCAGCTCCTTGCAGGGGGTCGGCAATGAGCAGTTCTTC.

This clonotype showed up just a few times. The CDR3 sequence is CASSLTGTSGRAYNEQFF. CDR3 DNA sequence: TGCGCCAGCAGCCTTACCGGGACTAGCGGGAGGGCCTACAATGAGCAGTTCTTC. V is TRBV5-1 and J is TRBJ2-1, with 16 bases lining up with TRBD2. The germline gives CDR1 SGHRS, CDR2 YFSETQ. Trimming took 4 bases from V and 2 from J; bases not matched to a gene: 6. This CDR3 contains 18 residues.

The rearrangement joins TRBV5-4 to TRBJ2-7, with D possibly being TRBD2 (6 bases). Germline lookup yields CDR1 SGHNT and CDR2 YYREEE (reference sequence). The V gene lost 4 bases and the J gene lost 5 bases, with 19 bases spanning the gap. This CDR3 contains 15 residues. The CDR3 nucleotides read TGTGCCAGCAGCCCCGGGACCGGCGGGGTTAACGAGCAGTACTTC. It encodes CASSPGTGGVNEQYF. The full variable domain, with the rest looked up from reference TRBV5-4 and TRBJ2-7, is ETGVTQSPTHLIKTRGQQVTLRCSSQSGHNTVSWYQQALGQGPQFIFQYYREEENGRGNFPPRFSGLQFPNYSSELNVNALELDDSALYLCASSPGTGGVNEQYFGPGTRLTVT.

This chain links TRBV4-1 with TRBJ2-7; tentative D call: TRBD1 (5 bases). The CDR3 runs 16 residues. The germline CDR1 and CDR2 sequences are MGHRA and YSYEKL. With 2 bases removed from V and 2 bases from J, the gap between germline ends came to 16 bases. The CDR3, as DNA: TGCGCCAGCAGCCAATTCGTGGGCAGGGCGGCCTACGAGCAGTACTTC. This translates into CASSQFVGRAAYEQYF.

This clonotype was seen only a few times. The junction departs from the called germline gene at one end, perhaps through a read error. The chain carries TRBV20-1 and TRBJ2-5; 8 positions match TRBD1. The CDR3 totals 11 residues. Germline CDR1 DFQATT, CDR2 SNEGSKA (reference sequence). The CDR3 region has the DNA TGTGCTCCTACAGGGGGAGAGACCCAGTACTTC. Translated, it gives CAPTGGETQYF.

This clonotype appeared many times. This sequence joins TRBV18 and TRBJ1-2; 7 positions agree with TRBD1. The CDR3 length is 16 residues. The junction had 9 bases not matched to a gene; V was cut back by 1 base and J by 4 bases. Germline V gene data show CDR1 as KGHSH and CDR2 as LQKENI. The CDR3 loop reads CASSPQRGTDLYGYTF. CDR3 bases: TGTGCCAGCTCACCACAAAGAGGGACAGACCTCTATGGCTACACCTTC.